A selection of T cell receptor beta chains follows, all from one sample in a study of shared clonotypes between healthy human individuals. Profiled with immunoSEQ multiplex PCR; TCRdb holds only in-frame clones, not every one. The sample includes 2 million or so clones, 85% to 95% of them seen just once. The sequencing input was naive CD4+ T cells sorted from blood. Receptors were obtained from a man younger than 35 in good health. CDR3s include the opening cysteine and the closing phenylalanine or tryptophan. A D gene is named only where the DNA matches it firmly. Only some rows state a clone size, as once, few, many or a class for expanded clones.

d_call j_call clone_size v_call cdr3_aa cdr3_nt
NA TRBJ1-3 NA TRBV6-1 CAGGSPGNTIYF TGTGCCGGCGGGTCGCCTGGAAACACCATATATTTT
TRBD1 TRBJ2-2 NA TRBV7-9 CASSSGTGFTGELFF TGTGCCAGCAGCTCCGGGACAGGGTTCACCGGGGAGCTGTTTTTT
NA TRBJ2-3 NA TRBV25-1 CASSEYFADTQYF TGTGCCAGCAGTGAATATTTCGCAGATACGCAGTATTTT
NA TRBJ1-4 NA TRBV7-9 CASSFGETGYGEKLFF TGTGCCAGCAGCTTCGGCGAAACAGGGTACGGTGAAAAACTGTTTTTT
NA TRBJ1-3 once TRBV18 CASSPSGLDTIYF TGTGCCAGCTCACCATCCGGGTTAGACACCATATATTTT
TRBD2 TRBJ2-7 NA TRBV6-6 CASGQAGGTYEQYF TGTGCCAGCGGACAAGCGGGGGGAACCTACGAGCAGTACTTC
NA TRBJ1-5 NA TRBV7-8 CASSLNPGGEQPQHF TGTGCCAGCAGTCTTAATCCGGGCGGGGAGCAGCCCCAGCATTTT
NA TRBJ1-2 NA TRBV5-5 CASSLGGYDYTF TGTGCCAGCAGCTTGGGCGGTTATGACTACACCTTC
TRBD2 TRBJ2-5 NA TRBV6-5 CASSYGLAGGKETQYF TGTGCCAGCAGTTACGGGTTAGCGGGAGGGAAAGAGACCCAGTACTTC
NA TRBJ2-5 NA TRBV1 CTSSDRATETQYF TGCACCAGCAGCGACCGGGCCACAGAGACCCAGTACTTC
NA TRBJ1-5 once TRBV25-1 CASSLAGNQPQHF TGTGCCAGCAGTTTGGCAGGCAATCAGCCCCAGCATTTT
TRBD2 TRBJ2-7 once TRBV15 CATRVGTSGSSEQYF TGTGCCACCAGAGTCGGGACTAGCGGGAGTAGCGAGCAGTACTTC
NA TRBJ2-5 NA TRBV10-3 CAASGGLGETQYF TGTGCCGCGAGCGGAGGGCTGGGAGAGACCCAGTACTTC
NA TRBJ1-4 NA TRBV5-8 CASSLATSPGKNEKLFF TGTGCCAGCAGCTTGGCCACGTCTCCTGGAAAGAATGAAAAACTGTTTTTT
NA TRBJ1-4 once TRBV5-1 CASSLGAPAEKLFF TGCGCCAGCAGCTTGGGGGCCCCCGCTGAAAAACTGTTTTTT
NA TRBJ1-2 NA TRBV27 CASSLSTGFGYTF TGTGCCAGCAGTTTATCTACGGGTTTTGGCTACACCTTC
NA TRBJ1-5 NA TRBV5-4 CASSIGTNQPQHF TGTGCCAGCAGTATTGGGACCAATCAGCCCCAGCATTTT
TRBD1 TRBJ2-7 NA TRBV27 CASSLRMGTESYEQYF TGTGCCAGCAGTCTCCGGATGGGGACAGAATCTTACGAGCAGTACTTC
NA TRBJ2-2 NA TRBV9 CASTNPGGELFF TGTGCCAGCACCAATCCCGGCGGGGAGCTGTTTTTT
TRBD1 TRBJ2-2 NA TRBV5-6 CASSLDRGRGTGELFF TGTGCCAGCAGCTTGGACAGGGGGCGCGGCACCGGGGAGCTGTTTTTT
NA TRBJ2-7 NA TRBV2 CASSRMASAPYEQYF TGTGCCAGCAGTCGTATGGCGAGCGCCCCATACGAGCAGTACTTC
NA TRBJ2-2 once TRBV7-2 CASSLLAANTGELFF TGTGCCAGCAGCTTATTAGCGGCAAACACCGGGGAGCTGTTTTTT
NA TRBJ1-2 NA TRBV6-1 CASSGTGLNYGYTF TGTGCCAGCAGTGGAACGGGACTTAACTATGGCTACACCTTC
NA TRBJ1-1 NA TRBV5-1 CASSPGPPGAWNTEAFF TGCGCCAGCAGCCCGGGACCCCCAGGAGCGTGGAACACTGAAGCTTTCTTT
TRBD2 TRBJ2-3 few TRBV5-6 CASTSGFSTDTQYF TGTGCCAGCACTAGCGGGTTTAGCACAGATACGCAGTATTTT
NA TRBJ2-5 NA TRBV7-2 CASSVGGGLETQYF TGTGCCAGCAGCGTAGGGGGAGGACTGGAGACCCAGTACTTC
TRBD2 TRBJ2-1 NA TRBV11-3 CASSPSGGAGNEQFF TGTGCCAGCAGCCCAAGCGGGGGGGCGGGGAATGAGCAGTTCTTC
NA TRBJ1-3 NA TRBV4-1 CASSPLGGSYTIYF TGCGCCAGCAGCCCCCTTGGGGGGTCATACACCATATATTTT
NA TRBJ2-5 NA TRBV6-1 CASSRHQETQYF TGTGCCAGCAGTCGGCACCAAGAGACCCAGTACTTC
NA TRBJ1-3 NA TRBV9 CASSDREGGNTIYF TGTGCCAGCAGCGACAGGGAAGGTGGAAACACCATATATTTT
NA TRBJ1-5 NA TRBV6-6 CASSRQSNQPQHF TGTGCCAGCAGTAGACAGAGCAATCAGCCCCAGCATTTT
TRBD2 TRBJ2-3 NA TRBV7-9 CASSWGLAGGITDTQYF TGTGCCAGCAGCTGGGGCTTGGCGGGGGGGATCACAGATACGCAGTATTTT
NA TRBJ2-2 NA TRBV28 CASSSAGELFF TGTGCCAGCAGTTCGGCCGGGGAGCTGTTTTTT
TRBD1 TRBJ1-6 NA TRBV10-3 CAISAGTGDTSPLHF TGTGCCATCAGTGCCGGGACAGGGGACACCTCACCCCTCCACTTT
TRBD2 TRBJ2-1 once TRBV2 CASIAQGLVRNEQFF TGTGCCAGCATTGCCCAGGGACTAGTCAGAAATGAGCAGTTCTTC
TRBD1 TRBJ1-2 NA TRBV10-3 CAISPGTGHGYTF TGTGCCATCAGCCCAGGGACAGGCCATGGCTACACCTTC
NA TRBJ2-3 NA TRBV6-6 CAIGTHADTQYF TGTGCCATCGGGACCCACGCTGATACGCAGTATTTT
NA TRBJ1-4 NA TRBV7-4 CASSLNATNEKLFF TGTGCCAGCAGCTTAAACGCAACTAATGAAAAACTGTTTTTT
TRBD1 TRBJ1-1 NA TRBV30 CAWFPGQGMNTEAFF TGTGCCTGGTTCCCTGGACAGGGAATGAACACTGAAGCTTTCTTT
NA TRBJ2-3 NA TRBV5-8 CASSSTGEGGF TGTGCCAGCAGCTCCACAGGGGAGGGTGGATTT
TRBD1 TRBJ1-2 NA TRBV9 CASSVEVGGVDNYGYTF TGTGCCAGCAGCGTAGAGGTAGGGGGCGTGGATAACTATGGCTACACCTTC
TRBD1 TRBJ2-7 NA TRBV18 CASSSPGTGLTEQYF TGTGCCAGCTCAAGTCCCGGGACAGGTCTTACCGAGCAGTACTTC
NA TRBJ2-7 NA TRBV5-5 CASSLVQGLGGEQYF TGTGCCAGCAGCCTAGTACAGGGATTGGGAGGGGAGCAGTACTTC
NA TRBJ2-2 NA TRBV5-4 CASSLGGGQNTGELFF TGTGCCAGCAGCTTGGGTGGGGGACAGAACACCGGGGAGCTGTTTTTT
NA TRBJ1-6 NA TRBV30 CASHPGPGSPLHF TGTGCCTCCCATCCGGGACCGGGTTCACCCCTCCACTTT
NA TRBJ1-3 NA TRBV6-5 CASSQNTGNTIYF TGTGCCAGCTCCCAAAATACTGGAAACACCATATATTTT
NA TRBJ1-4 NA TRBV5-4 CASREETETNEKLFF TGTGCCAGCAGGGAGGAGACAGAGACTAATGAAAAACTGTTTTTT
TRBD1 TRBJ2-7 NA TRBV6-1 CASNPQGQGIYEQYF TGTGCCAGCAACCCGCAGGGACAGGGAATCTACGAGCAGTACTTC
NA TRBJ2-2 NA TRBV10-2 CASSWGHQDGELFF TGCGCCAGCAGTTGGGGACACCAAGACGGGGAGCTGTTTTTT
TRBD1 TRBJ1-5 NA TRBV19 CASIQGTSGNQPQHF TGTGCCAGTATACAGGGGACGTCGGGCAATCAGCCCCAGCATTTT
TRBD2 TRBJ2-2 NA TRBV29-1 CSVGREGITGELFF TGCAGCGTGGGGCGGGAGGGGATCACCGGGGAGCTGTTTTTT